One and the same sample provided the 10 T cell receptor beta chains below, sequenced in a study of blood T cell repertoires in COVID-19. The table came from immunoSEQ multiplex PCR; TCRdb's copy has only in-frame clones and leaves some out. Counted here are approximately 150,000 clones, 84% occurring once; the ten biggest clones make up about 18%. Input material: peripheral blood. Every receptor here comes from a woman aged 80 or over with acute or convalescent COVID-19.

The rearrangement uses TRBV6-5 and TRBJ1-4; no clear D. CDR1 is MNHEY, CDR2 SVGAGI, per germline. The V end lost 0 bases, the J end lost 8 bases, and 10 bases lay between the germline ends. The length of the CDR3 is 14 residues. For the CDR3, the DNA is TGTGCCAGCAGTTACTCACTCCAGGTGGAAAAACTGTTTTTT. Encoded protein: CASSYSLQVEKLFF.

The gene calls are TRBV27 and TRBJ2-1; 7 positions match TRBD2. This CDR3 has 15 amino acids. V shed 3 bases and J 9 bases; nucleotides not matched to a gene: 11. CDR1 is MNHEY and CDR2 is SMNVEV in the germline V gene (reference sequence). CDR3 residues: CASSLELAGVGEQFF. The CDR3 bases are TGTGCCAGCAGTTTGGAGCTTGCGGGAGTGGGTGAGCAGTTCTTC.

The rearrangement joins TRBV11-2 to TRBJ2-5; TRBD2 aligns across 8 bases. V lost 5 bases to trimming and J lost 1 base; unmatched junction nucleotides: 9. The length of the CDR3 is 16 residues. Germline V gene data show CDR1 as SGHAT and CDR2 as FQNNGV. The CDR3 region has the DNA TGTGCCAGCAGCCGGGAGGGGGGCTTGACCCAAGAGACCCAGTACTTC. It translates to CASSREGGLTQETQYF.

Only one count was recorded for this clone. CDR3 in DNA: TGTGCCAGCAGTTTCCATCGGGAGGGCCCCGCAGATACGCAGTATTTT. Protein product: CASSFHREGPADTQYF. The chain recombines TRBV27 with TRBJ2-3; TRBD2 matches 8 bases. CDR3 length equals 16 residues. Per germline, CDR1 MNHEY and CDR2 SMNVEV (reference sequence). The trim removed 3 bases at V and 4 bases at J, leaving 9 bases unmatched.

The chain recombines TRBV5-4 with TRBJ2-2; 10 bases agree with TRBD1. The CDR3 contains 18 residues. Trimming at V came to 1 base and at J to 0 bases, leaving 6 bases not matched to a gene. From germline, CDR1 is SGHNT and CDR2 YYREEE (reference sequence). CDR3 in amino acids: CASSLMGTGATNTGELFF. CDR3 DNA: TGTGCCAGCAGCTTGATGGGGACAGGGGCTACGAACACCGGGGAGCTGTTTTTT.

The chain combines TRBV7-2 with TRBJ1-1; no definite D call. Germline CDR1 and CDR2: SGHTA and FQGNSA. The CDR3 has 12 amino acids. V was trimmed by 5 bases and J by 6 bases, leaving 10 bases between them. This chain's CDR3 is CASSAETPEAFF. The CDR3 DNA is TGTGCCAGCAGCGCCGAGACACCTGAAGCTTTCTTT.

V and J are TRBV30 and TRBJ1-4; 7 bases are a match to TRBD1. Trimming removed 2 bases from V and 0 bases from J; junction bases left unmatched: 3. CDR3 length equals 15 residues. Looked up from germline, CDR1 is GTSNPN and CDR2 is SVGIG (reference sequence). In DNA form, the CDR3 reads TGTGCCTGGAGTATTGGGACAGCAACTAATGAAAAACTGTTTTTT. This encodes CAWSIGTATNEKLFF.

This CDR3 is CASSPPRDQETQYF. CDR3 nucleotide sequence: TGTGCCAGCAGCCCTCCCAGGGATCAAGAGACCCAGTACTTC. This chain connects TRBV7-2 to TRBJ2-5; D might be TRBD1 (5 bases). The germline CDR1 and CDR2 sequences are SGHTA and FQGNSA. Trimming took off 5 bases at V and 2 bases at J, with 12 bases between the two ends. The CDR3 extends over 14 amino acids.

CDR3 DNA: TGCGCCAGCAGCTTGGCCGACGGGGAAATAGGCTACACCTTC. Amino acid sequence: CASSLADGEIGYTF. The chain couples TRBV5-1 to TRBJ1-2; D not certain. The length of the CDR3 is 14 residues. Trimming took 0 bases from V and 8 from J, leaving 14 bases between them. Germline V gene sequence: CDR1 SGHRS, CDR2 YFSETQ. The full variable domain, its missing parts supplied by reference TRBV5-1 and TRBJ1-2, is KAGVTQTPRYLIKTRGQQVTLSCSPISGHRSVSWYQQTPGQGLQFLFEYFSETQRNKGNFPGRFSGRQFSNSRSEMNVSTLELGDSALYLCASSLADGEIGYTFGSGTRLTVV.

The rearrangement joins TRBV19 to TRBJ2-7; D is unresolved. CDR1 and CDR2 from the germline V gene are LNHDA and SQIVND (reference sequence). This CDR3 has 11 amino acids. V shed 7 bases and J shed 10 bases, with 14 bases lying between them. The CDR3 DNA follows: TGTGCCAGTATCGGCCTAGAAGGTCAGTACTTC. Translation: CASIGLEGQYF.